This T cell receptor beta chain was retrieved from a study of human T cells and chemical hapten exposure. Study-level information: Donors were sensitized with 2% DPC on the upper inner arm.

Authors' methods: Across samples, TCR counts had a median of approximately 100,000 and ranged from about 23,224 to 700,000. MiXCR, run by TCRdb on the RACE reads, gives a single entry per CDR3 protein. TCRdb's processing, not the authors' own work, is the source of the V and J calls. The sample lists about 120,000 distinct CDR3 sequences; approximately 12% were seen once. CDR3 length equals 15 residues. Trimming took off 3 bases at V and 0 bases at J, with 10 bases between the two ends. From germline, CDR1 is KGHSH and CDR2 LQKENI. Findings of the study overall: TCRs at a frequency above 1 in 1000 stayed unchanged with DPC sensitization. Significantly more large CDR3 similarity clusters arose among expanded TCRs than among controls.

This sample's time point: pre-sensitization, week 0. The treatment here: therapeutic diphenylcyclopropenone sensitization with weekly scalp DPC. On this clonotype: Its specificity is not known.

The chain links TRBV18 to TRBJ2-3; the D is unclear. The source is a woman between 18 and 29 years old with alopecia areata. Some clones in this sample may be carry-over from other donors' samples. Specimen: whole blood, collected in connection with sensitization to the hapten diphenylcyclopropenone (DPC). This CDR3 reads CASSPLSGSTDTQYF. DNA for the CDR3: TGTGCCAGCTCACCCCTAAGTGGCAGCACAGATACGCAGTATTTT.